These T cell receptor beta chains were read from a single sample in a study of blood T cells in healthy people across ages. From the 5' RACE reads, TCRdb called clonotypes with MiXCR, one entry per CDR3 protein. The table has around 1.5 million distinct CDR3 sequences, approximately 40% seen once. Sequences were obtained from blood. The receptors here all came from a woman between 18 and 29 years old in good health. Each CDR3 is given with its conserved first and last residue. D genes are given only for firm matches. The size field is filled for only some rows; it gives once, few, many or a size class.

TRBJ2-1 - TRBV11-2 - TGTGCCAGCAGCTTAGGATATTCCGGAATGGGGGGAAGTGAGCAGTTCTTC CASSLGYSGMGGSEQFF
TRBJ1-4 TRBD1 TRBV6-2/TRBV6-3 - TGTGCCAGCAGTTTGGGACCAGGGGGGGGAAAACTGTTTTTT CASSLGPGGGKLFF
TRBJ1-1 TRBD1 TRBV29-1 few TGCAGCGTTGACACAACAGGGGGCCCGAACACTGAAGCTTTCTTT CSVDTTGGPNTEAFF
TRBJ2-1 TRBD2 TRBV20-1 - TGCAGTGCTAGAGGGAGAGCGGGGGTTCCCCGGGATGAGCAGTTCTTC CSARGRAGVPRDEQFF
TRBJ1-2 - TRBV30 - TGTGCCTGGAGTGTGACGGGAAACTATGGCTACACCTTC CAWSVTGNYGYTF
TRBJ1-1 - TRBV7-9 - TGTGCCAGCAGCTTACTTTCCGGGGACACTGAAGCTTTCTTT CASSLLSGDTEAFF
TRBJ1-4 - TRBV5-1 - TGCGCCAGCAGCTTGGAAGGGGCAGGGTTGGCTAATGAAAAACTGTTTTTT CASSLEGAGLANEKLFF
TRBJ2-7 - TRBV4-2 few TGTGCCAGCAGCCACCGGGTCTATCCAAACTTTAATGAGCAGTACTTC CASSHRVYPNFNEQYF
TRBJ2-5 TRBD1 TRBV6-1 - TGTGCCAGCAGTGCCTGGGACAGGGCCGGCAACAATGAGCAGTACTTC CASSAWDRAGNNEQYF
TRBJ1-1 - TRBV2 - TGTGCCAGCACAGAAGCCAGGAACACTGAAGCTTTCTTT CASTEARNTEAFF
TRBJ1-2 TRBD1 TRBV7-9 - TGTGCCAGCAGCCCTCAGGGGGGGATAAACTATGGCTACACCTTC CASSPQGGINYGYTF
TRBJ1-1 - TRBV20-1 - TGCGGTTTCCTTAATAAGCGGTCCATGAACACTGAAGCTTTCTTT CGFLNKRSMNTEAFF
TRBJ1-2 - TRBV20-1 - TGCAGTGCTAGAGATCGTTCAGGTTGTGTCTACACCTTC CSARDRSGCVYTF
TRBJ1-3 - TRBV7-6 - TGTGCCAGCAGCTTAGGATCGGGGGCGGTTGGAAACACCATATATTTT CASSLGSGAVGNTIYF
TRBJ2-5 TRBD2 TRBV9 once TGTACCAGCAGTGGGGGACTAGCGGGGGGTTACCAAGAGACCCAGTACTTC CTSSGGLAGGYQETQYF
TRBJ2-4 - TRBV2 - TGTGCCAGCGGGGGAGACATTCAGTACTTC CASGGDIQYF
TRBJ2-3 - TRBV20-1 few TGCAGTGCTAGAGATAACCTCCGGGGCTCCTTCGAAGATACGCAGTATTTT CSARDNLRGSFEDTQYF
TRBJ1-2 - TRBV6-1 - TGTGCCAGCAGTGAAGGGTCAGCAGCTAACTATGGCTACACCTTC CASSEGSAANYGYTF
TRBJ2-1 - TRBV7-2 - TGTGCCAGCAGCCCGCGACAGGTGATCTACAATGAGCAGTTCTTC CASSPRQVIYNEQFF
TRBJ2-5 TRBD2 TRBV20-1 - TGCAGTGCTAGAAGGCTAGCGGGCGCCAAAGAGACCCAGTACTTC CSARRLAGAKETQYF
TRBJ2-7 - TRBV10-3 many TGTGCCACCGGGGAAGGCTTCATCAACGAGCAGTACTTC CATGEGFINEQYF
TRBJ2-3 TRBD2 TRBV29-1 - TGCAGCGTCTCCTACGGCGGGAGGACAGATACGCAGTATTTT CSVSYGGRTDTQYF
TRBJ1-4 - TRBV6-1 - TGTGCCAGCAGGCCGTCAAGGCGTCCGGGCCCCAATGAAAAACTGTTTTTT CASRPSRRPGPNEKLFF
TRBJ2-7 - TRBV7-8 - TGTGCCAGCAGCTCTGGTGGGAACTGGGGGGCAAAAAGGGGCGAGCAGTACTTC CASSSGGNWGAKRGEQYF
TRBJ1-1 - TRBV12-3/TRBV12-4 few TGTGCCAGCAGTCCCTATACGGGTGAAGCTTTCTTT CASSPYTGEAFF
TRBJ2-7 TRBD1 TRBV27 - TGTGCCAGCAGTTTAGGCGGGACAGGCCGCTCCTACGAGCAGTACTTC CASSLGGTGRSYEQYF
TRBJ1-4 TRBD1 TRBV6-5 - TGTGCCACCTCCATCGGACAGGGGAATGAAAAACTGTTTTTT CATSIGQGNEKLFF
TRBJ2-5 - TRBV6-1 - TGTGCCAGCAGTGGAGTGGAGCGGAACCAAGAGACCCAGTACTTC CASSGVERNQETQYF
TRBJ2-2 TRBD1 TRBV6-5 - TGTGCCAGCAGTTACTCCCAATACAACGACAGGGTGAACACCGGGGAGCTGTTTTTT CASSYSQYNDRVNTGELFF
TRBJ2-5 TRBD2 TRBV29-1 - TGCAGCGTTGAAGGCACTAGCGGGGGTGAGCAGTACTTC CSVEGTSGGEQYF
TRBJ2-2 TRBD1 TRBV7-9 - TGTGCCAGCATCACCGGGACAGGGAGCACCGGGGAGCTGTTTTTT CASITGTGSTGELFF
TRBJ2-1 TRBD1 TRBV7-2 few TGTGCCAGCAGCTTACGGACAGGGGACCATGAGCAGTTCTTC CASSLRTGDHEQFF
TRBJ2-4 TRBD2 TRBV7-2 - TGTGCCAGCAGCGCCCATCGCGGGAGCGGCAAAAACATTCAGTACTTC CASSAHRGSGKNIQYF